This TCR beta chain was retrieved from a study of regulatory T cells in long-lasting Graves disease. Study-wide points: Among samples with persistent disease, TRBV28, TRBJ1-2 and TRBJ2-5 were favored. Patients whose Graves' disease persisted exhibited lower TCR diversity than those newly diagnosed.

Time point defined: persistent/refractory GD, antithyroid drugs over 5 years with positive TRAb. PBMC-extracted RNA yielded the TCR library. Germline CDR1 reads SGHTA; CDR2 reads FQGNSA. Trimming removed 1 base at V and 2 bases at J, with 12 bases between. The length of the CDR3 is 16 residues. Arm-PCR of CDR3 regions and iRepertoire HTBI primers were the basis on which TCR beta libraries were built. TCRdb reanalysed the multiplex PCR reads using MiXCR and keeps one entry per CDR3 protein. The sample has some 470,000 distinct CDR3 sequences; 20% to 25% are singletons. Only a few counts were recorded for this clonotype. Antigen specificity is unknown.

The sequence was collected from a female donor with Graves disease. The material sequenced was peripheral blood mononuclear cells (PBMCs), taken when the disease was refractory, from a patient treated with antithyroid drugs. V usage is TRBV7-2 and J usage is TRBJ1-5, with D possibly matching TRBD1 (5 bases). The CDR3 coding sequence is TGTGCCAGCAGCTTAGGGGGGGACCCGCGCAATCAGCCCCAGCATTTT. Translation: CASSLGGDPRNQPQHF.